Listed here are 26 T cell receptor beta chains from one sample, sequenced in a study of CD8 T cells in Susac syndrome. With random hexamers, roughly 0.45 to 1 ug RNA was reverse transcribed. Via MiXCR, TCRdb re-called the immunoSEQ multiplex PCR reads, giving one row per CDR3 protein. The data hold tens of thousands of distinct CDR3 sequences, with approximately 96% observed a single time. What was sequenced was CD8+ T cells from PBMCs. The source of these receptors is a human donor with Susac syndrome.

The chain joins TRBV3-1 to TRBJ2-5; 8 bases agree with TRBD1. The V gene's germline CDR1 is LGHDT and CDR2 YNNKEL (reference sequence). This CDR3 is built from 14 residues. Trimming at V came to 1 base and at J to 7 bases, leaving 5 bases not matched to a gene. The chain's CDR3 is CASSQVGQGGTQYF. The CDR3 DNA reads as TGTGCCAGCAGCCAAGTAGGACAGGGTGGGACCCAGTACTTC.

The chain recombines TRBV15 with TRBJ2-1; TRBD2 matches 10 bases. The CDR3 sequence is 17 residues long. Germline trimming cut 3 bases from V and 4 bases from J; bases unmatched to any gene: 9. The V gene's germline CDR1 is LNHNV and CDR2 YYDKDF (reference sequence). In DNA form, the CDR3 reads TGTGCCACCAGCAGCCAGCTAGGGACTAGCGAGTACAATGAGCAGTTCTTC. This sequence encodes CATSSQLGTSEYNEQFF.

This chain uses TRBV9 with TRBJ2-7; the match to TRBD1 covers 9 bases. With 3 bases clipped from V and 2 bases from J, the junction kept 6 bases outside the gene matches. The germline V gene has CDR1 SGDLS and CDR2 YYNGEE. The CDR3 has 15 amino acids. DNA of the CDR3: TGTGCCAGCAGCGCCGGGACAGGGATCGCCTACGAGCAGTACTTC. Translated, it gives CASSAGTGIAYEQYF.

The CDR3 is CASSQVGRETETQYF. CDR3 DNA: TGCGCCAGCAGCCAAGTAGGGCGGGAGACCGAGACCCAGTACTTC. The rearrangement uses TRBV4-3 and TRBJ2-5, with 7 nucleotides matching TRBD2. From germline, CDR1 is LGHNA and CDR2 YSLEER. This CDR3 spans 15 amino acids. V trimming: 1 base; J trimming: 5 bases; junction bases outside the gene matches: 7.

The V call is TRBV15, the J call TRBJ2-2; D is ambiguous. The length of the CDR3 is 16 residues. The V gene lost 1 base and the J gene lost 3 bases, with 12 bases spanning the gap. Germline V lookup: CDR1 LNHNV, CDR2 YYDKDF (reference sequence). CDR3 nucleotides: TGTGCCACCAGCAGAGTACTACTACCTCACACCGGGGAGCTGTTTTTT. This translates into CATSRVLLPHTGELFF.

The CDR3 sequence is CASSQDLPGKNEKLFF. The CDR3 DNA sequence: TGCGCCAGCAGCCAAGATCTTCCAGGGAAGAATGAAAAACTGTTTTTT. The chain employs TRBV4-3 and TRBJ1-4; D may be TRBD1 (5 bases). CDR1 is LGHNA, CDR2 YSLEER, per germline. Trimming shortened V by 0 bases and J by 5 bases, and 13 bases separated the two germline ends. The CDR3 runs to 16 residues.

CDR3 sequence (DNA): TGTGCCAGCAGCGCAGGAGGGACAGGGATAGGCTACACCTTC. Its protein is CASSAGGTGIGYTF. The rearrangement joins TRBV9 to TRBJ1-2; 9 bases map to TRBD1. Germline loops: CDR1 SGDLS, CDR2 YYNGEE. V shed 3 bases and J 8 bases; nucleotides not matched to a gene: 8. CDR3 length: 14 amino acids.

In DNA, the CDR3 is TGTGCCAGCAGCGTAGACGGCAGACTCACCGGGGAGCTGTTTTTT. Residues: CASSVDGRLTGELFF. The chain joins TRBV9 to TRBJ2-2, with no clear D. The V and J ends lost 0 bases and 4 bases respectively, with 10 bases between them. This CDR3 region has 15 residues. Germline V gene sequence: CDR1 SGDLS, CDR2 YYNGEE.

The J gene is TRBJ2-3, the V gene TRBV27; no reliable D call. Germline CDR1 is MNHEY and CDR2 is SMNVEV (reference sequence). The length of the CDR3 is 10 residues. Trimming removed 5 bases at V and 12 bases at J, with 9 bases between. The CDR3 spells CASSLNPQYF. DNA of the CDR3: TGTGCCAGCAGTCTAAACCCTCAGTATTTT.

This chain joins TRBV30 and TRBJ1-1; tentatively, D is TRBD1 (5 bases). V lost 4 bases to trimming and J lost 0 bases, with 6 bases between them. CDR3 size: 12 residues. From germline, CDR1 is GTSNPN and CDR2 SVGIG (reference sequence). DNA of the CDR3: TGTGCCTGGACGGACATGAACACTGAAGCTTTCTTT. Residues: CAWTDMNTEAFF.

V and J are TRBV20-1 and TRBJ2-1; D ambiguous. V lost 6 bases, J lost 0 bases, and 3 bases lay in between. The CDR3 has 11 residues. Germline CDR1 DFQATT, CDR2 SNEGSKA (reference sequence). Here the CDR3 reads CSAFSYNEQFF. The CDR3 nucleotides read TGCAGTGCCTTCTCCTACAATGAGCAGTTCTTC.

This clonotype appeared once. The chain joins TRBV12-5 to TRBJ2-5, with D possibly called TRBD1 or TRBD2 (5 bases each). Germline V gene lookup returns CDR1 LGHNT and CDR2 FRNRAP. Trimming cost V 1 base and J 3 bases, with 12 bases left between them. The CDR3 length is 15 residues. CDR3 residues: CASGLGYGAKETQYF. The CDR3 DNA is TGTGCTAGTGGTTTGGGGTACGGGGCAAAAGAGACCCAGTACTTC.

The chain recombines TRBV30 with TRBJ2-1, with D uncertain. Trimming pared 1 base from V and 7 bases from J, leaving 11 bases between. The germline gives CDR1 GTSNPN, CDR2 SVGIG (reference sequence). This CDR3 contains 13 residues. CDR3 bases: TGTGCCTGGAGTGCAGAAATGCTTAATGAGCAGTTCTTC. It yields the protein CAWSAEMLNEQFF.

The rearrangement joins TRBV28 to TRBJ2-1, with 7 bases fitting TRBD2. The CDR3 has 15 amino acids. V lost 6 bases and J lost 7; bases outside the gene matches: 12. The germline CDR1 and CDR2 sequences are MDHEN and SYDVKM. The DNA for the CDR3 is TGTGCCAGCAGCCCCCCGGGCGGGAGAAGGAATGAGCAGTTCTTC. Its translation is CASSPPGGRRNEQFF.

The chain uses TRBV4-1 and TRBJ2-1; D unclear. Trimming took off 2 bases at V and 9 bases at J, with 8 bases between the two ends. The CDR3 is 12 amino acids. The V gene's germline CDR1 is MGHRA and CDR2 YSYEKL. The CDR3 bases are TGCGCCAGCAGCCAATCCGGGTTTGAGCAGTTCTTC. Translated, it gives CASSQSGFEQFF.

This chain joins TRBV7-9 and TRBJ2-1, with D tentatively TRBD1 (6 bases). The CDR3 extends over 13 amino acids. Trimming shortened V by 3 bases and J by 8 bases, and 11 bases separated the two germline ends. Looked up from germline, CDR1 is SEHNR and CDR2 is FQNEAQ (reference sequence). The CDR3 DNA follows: TGTGCCAGCAGCTTTTCAGGGGCCCATGAGCAGTTCTTC. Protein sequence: CASSFSGAHEQFF.

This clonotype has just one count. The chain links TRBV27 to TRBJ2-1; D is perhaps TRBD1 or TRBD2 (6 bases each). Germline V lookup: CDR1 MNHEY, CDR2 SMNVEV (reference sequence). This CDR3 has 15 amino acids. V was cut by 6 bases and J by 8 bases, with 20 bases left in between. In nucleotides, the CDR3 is TGTGCCAGCAGATTCGCGGGGAACTCAGGGGATGAGCAGTTCTTC. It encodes CASRFAGNSGDEQFF.

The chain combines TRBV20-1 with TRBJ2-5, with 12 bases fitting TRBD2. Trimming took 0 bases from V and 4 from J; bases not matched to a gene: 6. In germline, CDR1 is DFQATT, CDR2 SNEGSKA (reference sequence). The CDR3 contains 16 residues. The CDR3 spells CSAREGLAGRIETQYF. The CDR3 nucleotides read TGCAGTGCTAGAGAAGGACTAGCGGGACGTATAGAGACCCAGTACTTC.

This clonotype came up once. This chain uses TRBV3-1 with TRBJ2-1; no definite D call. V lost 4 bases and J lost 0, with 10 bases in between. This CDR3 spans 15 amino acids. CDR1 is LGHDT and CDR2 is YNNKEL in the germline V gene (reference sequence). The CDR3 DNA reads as TGTGCCAGCAGCCGTCCCATGAGCTCCTACAATGAGCAGTTCTTC. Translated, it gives CASSRPMSSYNEQFF.

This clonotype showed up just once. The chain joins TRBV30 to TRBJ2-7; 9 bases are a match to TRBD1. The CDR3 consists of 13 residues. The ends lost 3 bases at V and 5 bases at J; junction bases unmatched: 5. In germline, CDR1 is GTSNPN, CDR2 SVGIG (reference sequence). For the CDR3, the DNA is TGTGCCTGGAGGGACAGGGGCATACACGAGCAGTACTTC. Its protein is CAWRDRGIHEQYF. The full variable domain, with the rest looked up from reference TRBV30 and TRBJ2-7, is SQTIHQWPATLVQPVGSPLSLECTVEGTSNPNLYWYRQAAGRGLQLLFYSVGIGQISSEVPQNLSASRPQDRQFILSSKKLLLSDSGFYLCAWRDRGIHEQYFGPGTRLTVT.

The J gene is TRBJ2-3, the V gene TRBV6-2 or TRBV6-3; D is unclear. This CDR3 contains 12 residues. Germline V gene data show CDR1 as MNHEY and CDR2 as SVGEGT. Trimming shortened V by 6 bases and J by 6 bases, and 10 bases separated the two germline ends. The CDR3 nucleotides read TGTGCCAGCAGGCCCAGTGGGGATACGCAGTATTTT. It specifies CASRPSGDTQYF.

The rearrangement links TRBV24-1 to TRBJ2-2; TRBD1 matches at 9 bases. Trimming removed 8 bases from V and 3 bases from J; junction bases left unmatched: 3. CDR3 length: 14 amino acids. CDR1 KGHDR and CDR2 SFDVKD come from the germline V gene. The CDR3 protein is CATNRGRDTGELFF. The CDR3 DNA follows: TGTGCCACCAACAGGGGGCGCGACACCGGGGAGCTGTTTTTT.

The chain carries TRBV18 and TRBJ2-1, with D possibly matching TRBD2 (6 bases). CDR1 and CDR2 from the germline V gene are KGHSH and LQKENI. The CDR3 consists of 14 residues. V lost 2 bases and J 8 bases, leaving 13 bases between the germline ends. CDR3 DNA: TGTGCCAGCTCACCAGGTGCGGGGCACCATGAGCAGTTCTTC. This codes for CASSPGAGHHEQFF.

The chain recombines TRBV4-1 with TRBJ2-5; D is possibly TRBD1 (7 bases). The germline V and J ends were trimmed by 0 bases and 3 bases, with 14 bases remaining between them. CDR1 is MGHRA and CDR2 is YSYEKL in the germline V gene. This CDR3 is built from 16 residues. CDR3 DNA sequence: TGCGCCAGCAGCCAAGAGGGGGGCAGGGGGGAAGAGACCCAGTACTTC. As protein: CASSQEGGRGEETQYF.

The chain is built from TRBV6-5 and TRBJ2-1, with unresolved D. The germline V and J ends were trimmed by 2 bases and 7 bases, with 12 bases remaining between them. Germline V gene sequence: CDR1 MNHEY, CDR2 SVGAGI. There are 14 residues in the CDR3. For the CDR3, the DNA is TGTGCCAGCAGTTACGGCTCCCCCTTGAATGAGCAGTTCTTC. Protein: CASSYGSPLNEQFF.

The CDR3 DNA follows: TGTGCCAGGGAGGACAGGGATTATGGCTACACCTTC. Translated, it gives CAREDRDYGYTF. The rearrangement uses TRBV2 and TRBJ1-2; 8 nucleotides align to TRBD1. The ends lost 9 bases at V and 5 bases at J; junction bases unmatched: 5. There are 12 residues in the CDR3. Per germline, CDR1 SNHLY and CDR2 FYNNEI.